The following is a T cell receptor beta chain sequence with its context. Its antigen is not identified. This specimen belongs to a study of cytomegalovirus exposure and HLA in healthy donors. Study summary: The 100 to 150 validation repertoires, a later analysis reported, used the same platform as the approximately 730 repertoires from the first cohort.

Germline V gives CDR1 SGHRS, CDR2 YFSETQ. V was cut by 5 bases and J by 2 bases, with 13 bases left in between. This CDR3 has 14 amino acids. Regarding the study as a whole: For most TCR sequences rarity was the rule, although some public TCRs occurred in many donors. Published work reported that the classifier diagnosed cytomegalovirus status with high specificity and sensitivity.

Sequencing used immunoSEQ multiplex PCR; TCRdb keeps in-frame clones, though not all of them. Here the sample spans approximately 160,000 clones, roughly nine tenths being singletons. The chain employs TRBV5-1 and TRBJ2-5; the D is unclear. Sequencing was done on a sample of PBMCs. This clonotype was sampled from a woman aged 30 to 39 in good health and CMV-seronegative. CDR3 region: CASRLSRPQETQYF. The CDR3 bases are TGCGCCAGCAGGCTTTCGCGTCCGCAAGAGACCCAGTACTTC.